One sample yielded the 5 T cell receptor beta chains listed below, sequenced in a study of blood T cell repertoires in COVID-19. The table came from immunoSEQ multiplex PCR; TCRdb's copy has only in-frame clones and leaves some out. The sample holds some 28,000 clones, roughly 85% seen once. The sequencing input was peripheral blood. The receptors here all came from a human donor in a cohort sampled during active COVID-19.

This clone occurred a few times. This chain uses TRBV5-1 with TRBJ1-6, with D tentatively TRBD1 (6 bases). The ends were cut back, 0 bases at V and 0 bases at J, with 7 bases in the middle. Germline V lookup: CDR1 SGHRS, CDR2 YFSETQ. The CDR3 contains 16 residues. CDR3 protein: CASSLDRVSYNSPLHF. DNA for the CDR3: TGCGCCAGCAGCTTGGACAGGGTCTCCTATAATTCACCCCTCCACTTT.

This chain uses TRBV7-7 with TRBJ2-2; perhaps TRBD1 as D (6 bases). CDR1 and CDR2 from the germline V gene are SSHAT and FNYEAQ (reference sequence). The CDR3 sequence is 15 residues long. Trimming stripped 4 bases from V and 5 bases from J, with 14 bases between. As DNA, the CDR3 is TGTGCCAGCAGCTCCAAAGAGAGGGGGACCGGGGAGCTGTTTTTT. It encodes CASSSKERGTGELFF.

The chain employs TRBV19 and TRBJ2-3; TRBD1 aligns across 8 bases. Germline V gives CDR1 LNHDA, CDR2 SQIVND (reference sequence). CDR3 length: 13 amino acids. The CDR3 nucleotides read TGTGCGATCGGGACAGGAGTCACAGATACGCAGTATTTT. Amino acids: CAIGTGVTDTQYF.

This chain uses TRBV11-2 with TRBJ1-1; D possibly corresponds to TRBD1 (6 bases). The CDR3 spans 11 residues. Germline CDR1 SGHAT, CDR2 FQNNGV. V was clipped by 5 bases and J by 11 bases, with 12 bases between them. CDR3 sequence reads: CASSLERGAFF. The CDR3, as DNA: TGTGCCAGCAGCCTCGAGAGGGGGGCTTTCTTT.

The chain couples TRBV7-2 to TRBJ1-2, with 7 bases fitting TRBD1. Germline assignment: CDR1 SGHTA and CDR2 FQGNSA. The CDR3 contains 13 residues. V gave up 5 bases and J gave up 2 bases; unmatched junction bases: 2. The CDR3: CASSPDRNYGYTF. CDR3 in DNA: TGTGCCAGCAGCCCGGACAGGAACTATGGCTACACCTTC.